Presented here are 15 T cell receptor beta chains from one specimen sequenced in a study of human T cells and chemical hapten exposure. TCRdb reprocessed the RACE reads via MiXCR and lists one record per CDR3 protein. The table has 87,000 or so distinct CDR3 sequences, roughly 9.1% seen once; the top ten hold roughly 4%. Time point: pre-sensitization, week 0. Treatment given: therapeutic diphenylcyclopropenone sensitization with weekly scalp DPC. The sequencing used whole blood, collected in connection with sensitization to the hapten diphenylcyclopropenone (DPC). These receptors came from a middle-aged woman with alopecia areata. Some clones in this sample may be carry-over from other donors' samples.

This clonotype showed up many times. The chain joins TRBV14 to TRBJ2-5, with no clear D. Germline CDR1 is SGHDN and CDR2 is FVKESK. CDR3 length: 14 residues. The ends were cut back, 1 base at V and 4 bases at J, with 10 bases in the middle. The CDR3, as DNA: TGTGCCAGCAGCCAAGGCGCGCTCGGAGAGACCCAGTACTTC. It is translated as CASSQGALGETQYF.

In its sample, this clonotype was seen a few times. This chain links TRBV4-3 with TRBJ2-1; 8 bases match TRBD1. CDR1 LGHNA and CDR2 YSLEER come from the germline V gene. There are 15 residues in the CDR3. With 4 bases clipped from V and 2 bases from J, the junction kept 4 bases outside the gene matches. The CDR3 loop reads CASSRGQGPYNEQFF. In DNA form, the CDR3 reads TGCGCCAGCAGCCGTGGACAGGGCCCCTACAATGAGCAGTTCTTC.

The table lists this clonotype with many counts. This CDR3 reads CASSDGVGYGYTF. CDR3 DNA: TGTGCCAGCAGTGACGGGGTTGGCTATGGCTACACCTTC. The chain couples TRBV5-6 to TRBJ1-2; D not resolved. The CDR3 spans 13 residues. Per germline, CDR1 SGHDT and CDR2 YYEEEE. Trimming took 5 bases from V and 4 from J, leaving 12 bases between them. Filled out from reference TRBV5-6 and TRBJ1-2, the complete variable domain reads DAGVTQSPTHLIKTRGQQVTLRCSPKSGHDTVSWYQQALGQGPQFIFQYYEEEERQRGNFPDRFSGHQFPNYSSELNVNALLLGDSALYLCASSDGVGYGYTFGSGTRLTVV.

This clonotype was seen only once. The J gene is TRBJ2-2, the V gene TRBV24-1; D gene unclear. The V end lost 5 bases, the J end lost 6 bases, and 18 bases lay between the germline ends. The CDR3 contains 16 residues. The V gene's germline CDR1 is KGHDR and CDR2 SFDVKD. CDR3 coding DNA: TGTGCCACCAGTGGGGTCGGGCCGTTTTCCGCCGGGGAGCTGTTTTTT. Translated: CATSGVGPFSAGELFF.

This sequence joins TRBV24-1 and TRBJ2-1; either TRBD1 or TRBD2 may supply D (5 bases each). The length of the CDR3 is 19 residues. Trimming removed 3 bases from V and 0 bases from J, with 20 bases in between. CDR1 and CDR2 from the germline V gene are KGHDR and SFDVKD. The CDR3 DNA reads TGTGCCACCAGTGATAAGCGAGGGACGGCAAGCAGCTCCTACAATGAGCAGTTCTTC. Its protein product is CATSDKRGTASSSYNEQFF.

This clonotype showed up just a few times. The V gene is TRBV14, the J gene TRBJ2-2; 12 bases fit TRBD2. The germline V gene has CDR1 SGHDN and CDR2 FVKESK. There are 16 residues in the CDR3. The ends lost 4 bases at V and 3 bases at J; junction bases unmatched: 3. The CDR3 nucleotides are TGTGCCAGCAGCCCCCGGACTAGCGGGGACACCGGGGAGCTGTTTTTT. It translates to CASSPRTSGDTGELFF.

This clonotype was observed many times. The chain combines TRBV7-2 with TRBJ1-6; possible D gene TRBD1, 6 bases. Germline CDR1 is SGHTA and CDR2 is FQGNSA. The CDR3 is 16 residues long. Trimming pared 4 bases from V and 7 bases from J, leaving 17 bases between. The CDR3 coding sequence is TGTGCCAGCAGCTCCTTCCCGGGGGGCACGAATTCACCCCTCCACTTT. Translated, it gives CASSSFPGGTNSPLHF.

This clonotype came up many times. The chain employs TRBV5-1 and TRBJ1-4, with a tentative D call TRBD1 (6 bases). The V gene's germline CDR1 is SGHRS and CDR2 YFSETQ. CDR3 length equals 15 residues. Trimming removed 1 base at V and 5 bases at J, with 12 bases between. The CDR3 region has the DNA TGCGCCAGCAGCTTGATTCAAGGGGGAAATGAAAAACTGTTTTTT. Its translation: CASSLIQGGNEKLFF.

This clonotype was seen only once. A read error is possible here, since a much larger clone lies one base away. This chain uses TRBV5-5 with TRBJ2-3; no reliable D call. Germline V gene lookup returns CDR1 SGHKS and CDR2 YYEKEE (reference sequence). The CDR3 has 13 amino acids. The V end lost 2 bases, the J end lost 5 bases, and 9 bases lay between the germline ends. The CDR3 loop reads CASSFTFIDTQYF. In DNA, the CDR3 is TGTGCCAGCAGCTTCACTTTCATAGATACGCAGTATTTT.

This clonotype occurred once. This rearrangement joins TRBV6-5 to TRBJ1-6, with 9 bases fitting TRBD1. Germline assignment: CDR1 MNHEY and CDR2 SVGAGI. V trimming: 4 bases; J trimming: 10 bases; junction bases outside the gene matches: 8. The CDR3 runs to 15 residues. CDR3 loop: CASSSGTGSLSPLHF. The CDR3, as DNA: TGTGCCAGCAGTTCTGGGACAGGGTCGTTGTCACCCCTCCACTTT.

V usage is TRBV2 and J usage is TRBJ2-1; D is unclear. CDR1 is SNHLY and CDR2 is FYNNEI in the germline V gene. This CDR3 is built from 16 residues. V lost 4 bases and J lost 9, with 22 bases in between. The CDR3 spells CASSAPLILRLTEQFF. In DNA form, the CDR3 reads TGTGCCAGCAGTGCCCCGCTGATCCTCCGTCTGACTGAGCAGTTCTTC.

The table lists this clonotype with a few counts. This chain uses TRBV7-2 with TRBJ1-1; no clear D gene. Germline V gives CDR1 SGHTA, CDR2 FQGNSA. V shed 0 bases and J shed 0 bases, with 8 bases lying between them. This CDR3 is 15 amino acids long. CDR3 sequence reads: CASSLATRLNTEAFF. The CDR3 coding sequence is TGTGCCAGCAGCTTAGCCACCAGACTGAACACTGAAGCTTTCTTT.

The count of this clonotype is one. The junction and the germline gene differ at one end; a read error may be behind it. This chain joins TRBV12-3 or TRBV12-4 and TRBJ2-7; D possibly corresponds to TRBD1 (6 bases). The CDR3 runs to 15 residues. CDR3 protein: CASSQQGPGSYVQYF. CDR3 nucleotide sequence: TGTGCCAGCAGCCAACAGGGACCCGGATCCTACGTGCAGTACTTC.

This clonotype was seen many times. The V gene is TRBV7-2, the J gene TRBJ2-5, with TRBD1 identical over 8 bases. V gave up 1 base and J gave up 5 bases; unmatched junction bases: 6. CDR1 SGHTA and CDR2 FQGNSA come from the germline V gene. This CDR3 is 15 amino acids long. The CDR3 bases are TGTGCCAGCAGCTTAGGAATAAGACAGGGGGAGACCCAGTACTTC. Its protein is CASSLGIRQGETQYF.

This clonotype was detected many times. The rearrangement links TRBV27 to TRBJ1-2; D not certain. The germline gives CDR1 MNHEY, CDR2 SMNVEV (reference sequence). V lost 6 bases and J lost 8, with 19 bases in between. The CDR3 sequence is 14 residues long. The DNA for the CDR3 is TGTGCCAGCAGACCTCGGACGCTCGTGGGAGGCTACACCTTC. This gives the protein CASRPRTLVGGYTF.